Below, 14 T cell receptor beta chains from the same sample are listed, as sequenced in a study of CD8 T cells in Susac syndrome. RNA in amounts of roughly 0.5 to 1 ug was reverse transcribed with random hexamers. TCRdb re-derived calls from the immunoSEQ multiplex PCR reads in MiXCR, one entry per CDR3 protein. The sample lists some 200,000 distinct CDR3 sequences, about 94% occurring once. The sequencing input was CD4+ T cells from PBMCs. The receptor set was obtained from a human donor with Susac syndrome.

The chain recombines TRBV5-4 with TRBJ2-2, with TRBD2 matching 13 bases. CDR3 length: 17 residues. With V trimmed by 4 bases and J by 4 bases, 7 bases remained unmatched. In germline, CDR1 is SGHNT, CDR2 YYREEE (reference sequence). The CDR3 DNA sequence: TGTGCCAGCAGCCGACTAGCGGGGGGCCCGGGCACCGGGGAGCTGTTTTTT. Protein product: CASSRLAGGPGTGELFF. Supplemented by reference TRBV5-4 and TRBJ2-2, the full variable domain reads ETGVTQSPTHLIKTRGQQVTLRCSSQSGHNTVSWYQQALGQGPQFIFQYYREEENGRGNFPPRFSGLQFPNYSSELNVNALELDDSALYLCASSRLAGGPGTGELFFGEGSRLTVL.

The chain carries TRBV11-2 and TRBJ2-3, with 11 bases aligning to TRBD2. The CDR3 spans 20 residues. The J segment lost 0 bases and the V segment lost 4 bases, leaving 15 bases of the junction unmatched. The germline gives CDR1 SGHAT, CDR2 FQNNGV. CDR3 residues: CASSSYRRLAGGTSTDTQYF. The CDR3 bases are TGTGCCAGCAGCTCCTACCGGCGCCTAGCGGGGGGAACTAGCACAGATACGCAGTATTTT. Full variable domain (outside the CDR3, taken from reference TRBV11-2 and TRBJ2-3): EAGVAQSPRYKIIEKRQSVAFWCNPISGHATLYWYQQILGQGPKLLIQFQNNGVVDDSQLPKDRFSAERLKGVDSTLKIQPAKLEDSAVYLCASSSYRRLAGGTSTDTQYFGPGTRLTVL.

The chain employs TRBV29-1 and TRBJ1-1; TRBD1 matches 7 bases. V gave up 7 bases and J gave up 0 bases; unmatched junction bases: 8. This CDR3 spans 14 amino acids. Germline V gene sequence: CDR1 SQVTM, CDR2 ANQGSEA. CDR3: CSADRAGMNTEAFF. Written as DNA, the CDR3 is TGCAGCGCCGACAGGGCGGGGATGAACACTGAAGCTTTCTTT.

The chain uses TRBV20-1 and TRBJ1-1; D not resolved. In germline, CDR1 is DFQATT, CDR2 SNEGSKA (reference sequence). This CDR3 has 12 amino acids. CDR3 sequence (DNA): TGCATGAGCTCCGGGCAGATCGGCGTAACTTTCTTT. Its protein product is CMSSGQIGVTFF.

The CDR3 nucleotides are TGCAGCGTTGAAGATCGCAGGTACGGGCACATTCAGTACTTC. Translated: CSVEDRRYGHIQYF. The J gene is TRBJ2-4, the V gene TRBV29-1; D remains unclear. Trimming cost V 0 bases and J 8 bases, with 14 bases left between them. CDR1 is SQVTM, CDR2 ANQGSEA, per germline. The CDR3 has 14 amino acids.

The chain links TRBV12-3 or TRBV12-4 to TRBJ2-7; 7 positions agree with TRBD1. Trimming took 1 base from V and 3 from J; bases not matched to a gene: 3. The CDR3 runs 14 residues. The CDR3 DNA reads TGTGCCAGCAGTTTAGAGACAGGGTACTACGAGCAGTACTTC. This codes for CASSLETGYYEQYF.

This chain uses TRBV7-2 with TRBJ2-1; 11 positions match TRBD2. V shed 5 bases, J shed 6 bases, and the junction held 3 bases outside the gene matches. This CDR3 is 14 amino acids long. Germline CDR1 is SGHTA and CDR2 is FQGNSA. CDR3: CASSRLAGFNEQFF. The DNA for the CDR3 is TGTGCCAGCAGCAGACTAGCGGGGTTCAATGAGCAGTTCTTC.

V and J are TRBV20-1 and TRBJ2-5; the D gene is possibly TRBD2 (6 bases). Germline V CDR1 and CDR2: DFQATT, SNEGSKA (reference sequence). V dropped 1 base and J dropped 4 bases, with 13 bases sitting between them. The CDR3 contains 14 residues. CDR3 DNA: TGCAGTGCTAGAGGGAGGGGTAAAGTAGAGACCCAGTACTTC. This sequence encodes CSARGRGKVETQYF.

In DNA, the CDR3 is TGCAGCGCCCGAACAGGTTCCGGGCAGCCCCAGCATTTT. Translated, it gives CSARTGSGQPQHF. The chain couples TRBV29-1 to TRBJ1-5, with D possibly being TRBD1 (5 bases). Trimming cost V 7 bases and J 7 bases, with 17 bases left between them. CDR1 SQVTM and CDR2 ANQGSEA come from the germline V gene. The length of the CDR3 is 13 residues.

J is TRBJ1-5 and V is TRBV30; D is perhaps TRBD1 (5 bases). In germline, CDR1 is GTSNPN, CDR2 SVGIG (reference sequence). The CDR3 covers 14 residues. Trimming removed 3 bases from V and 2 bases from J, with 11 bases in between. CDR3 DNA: TGTGCCTGGAGCCAGGGACGGGGCAATCAGCCCCAGCATTTT. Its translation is CAWSQGRGNQPQHF. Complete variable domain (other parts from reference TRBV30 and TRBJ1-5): SQTIHQWPATLVQPVGSPLSLECTVEGTSNPNLYWYRQAAGRGLQLLFYSVGIGQISSEVPQNLSASRPQDRQFILSSKKLLLSDSGFYLCAWSQGRGNQPQHFGDGTRLSIL.

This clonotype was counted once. The CDR3 region is CASSFFGGGASTGELFF. The CDR3, as DNA: TGTGCCAGCAGTTTTTTTGGCGGGGGGGCTAGCACCGGGGAGCTGTTTTTT. The chain combines TRBV27 with TRBJ2-2, with 9 bases fitting TRBD2. The CDR3 is made up of 17 amino acids. The germline CDR1 and CDR2 sequences are MNHEY and SMNVEV (reference sequence). V trimming: 3 bases; J trimming: 4 bases; junction bases outside the gene matches: 9.

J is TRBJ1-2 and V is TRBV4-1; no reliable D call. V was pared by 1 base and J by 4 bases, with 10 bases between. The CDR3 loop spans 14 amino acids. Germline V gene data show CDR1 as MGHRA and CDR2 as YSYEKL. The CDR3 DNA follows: TGCGCCAGCAGCCAAGTTGTGGACCCCTATGGCTACACCTTC. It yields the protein CASSQVVDPYGYTF.

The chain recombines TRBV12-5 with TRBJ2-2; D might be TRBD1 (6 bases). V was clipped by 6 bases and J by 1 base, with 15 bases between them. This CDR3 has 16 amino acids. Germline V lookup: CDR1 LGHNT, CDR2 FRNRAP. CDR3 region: CASGSMEGGNTGELFF. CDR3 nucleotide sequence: TGTGCTAGTGGGTCCATGGAAGGGGGGAACACCGGGGAGCTGTTTTTT.

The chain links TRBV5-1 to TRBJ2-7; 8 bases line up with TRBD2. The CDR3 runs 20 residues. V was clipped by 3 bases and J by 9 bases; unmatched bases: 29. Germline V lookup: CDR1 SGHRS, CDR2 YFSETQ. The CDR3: CASSSEPGRIAGSESGGQYF. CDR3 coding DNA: TGCGCCAGCAGCTCCGAACCGGGACGGATAGCGGGGAGCGAATCGGGTGGGCAGTACTTC. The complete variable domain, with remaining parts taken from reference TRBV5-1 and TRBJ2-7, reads KAGVTQTPRYLIKTRGQQVTLSCSPISGHRSVSWYQQTPGQGLQFLFEYFSETQRNKGNFPGRFSGRQFSNSRSEMNVSTLELGDSALYLCASSSEPGRIAGSESGGQYFGPGTRLTVT.